What follows are 30 T cell receptor beta chains derived from one specimen sequenced in a study of blood T cells in healthy people across ages. Then a second PCR, running roughly 7 to 11 cycles, was carried out with a sample-barcoded 5' primer and a J-beta primer mix. Each CDR3 protein is one row after TCRdb ran MiXCR on the 5' RACE reads. Of about 1.4 million distinct CDR3 sequences listed, 55% to 75% are singletons. Sequencing was done on a sample of blood. These receptor sequences come from a young man in good health.

This clonotype was observed a few times. The V call is TRBV4-1, the J call TRBJ2-5; D is possibly TRBD1 (5 bases). V was pared by 1 base and J by 5 bases, with 14 bases between. Looked up from germline, CDR1 is MGHRA and CDR2 is YSYEKL. The CDR3 extends over 15 amino acids. DNA of the CDR3: TGCGCCAGCAGCCAAGGGTTTAGCTCAGGGGAGACCCAGTACTTC. This codes for CASSQGFSSGETQYF.

The gene calls are TRBV7-3 and TRBJ1-1; no definite D call. The CDR3 covers 15 residues. V was trimmed by 2 bases and J by 11 bases, leaving 21 bases between them. Germline V gene lookup returns CDR1 SGHTA and CDR2 FQGTGA. The CDR3 DNA reads TGTGCCAGCAGCTTATATAAGGGTCACCCCGAGGGCGCTTTCTTT. Residues: CASSLYKGHPEGAFF.

The chain carries TRBV4-1 and TRBJ2-1; D perhaps matches TRBD2 (5 bases). Trimming removed 3 bases from V and 2 bases from J, with 14 bases in between. There are 16 residues in the CDR3. Germline CDR1 MGHRA, CDR2 YSYEKL. This CDR3 is CASSHRLASTYNEQFF. DNA of the CDR3: TGCGCCAGCAGCCACCGTTTAGCGAGTACCTACAATGAGCAGTTCTTC.

The chain employs TRBV14 and TRBJ2-4; D might be TRBD2 (6 bases). The J call could be wrong; TRBJ2-7 is a better fit for the DNA end. The CDR3 loop spans 14 amino acids. Germline V gene lookup returns CDR1 SGHDN and CDR2 FVKESK. The CDR3 DNA reads TGTGCCAGCAGCCAAGAGAATAGCGGATACGAGCAGTACTTC. As protein: CASSQENSGYEQYF.

The chain carries TRBV11-1 and TRBJ2-7; 8 nucleotides line up with TRBD2. V lost 4 bases, J lost 3 bases, and 8 bases stayed unmatched. Germline V gene sequence: CDR1 SGHAT, CDR2 FQDESV (reference sequence). This CDR3 has 15 residues. The CDR3 reads CASSSATSGVYEQYF. The CDR3 nucleotides read TGTGCCAGCAGCTCCGCAACTAGCGGAGTCTACGAGCAGTACTTC.

The chain links TRBV10-3 to TRBJ1-6, with 9 positions matching TRBD1. The CDR3 extends over 15 amino acids. CDR1 ENHRY and CDR2 SYGVKD come from the germline V gene. J gave up 6 bases and V 8 bases, and 8 bases lay outside the gene matches. CDR3 amino acids: CAIHGTGLGNSPLHF. The CDR3 DNA sequence: TGTGCCATCCACGGGACAGGGCTGGGTAATTCACCCCTCCACTTT.

This rearrangement joins TRBV6-5 to TRBJ2-2, with D perhaps TRBD1 or TRBD2 (5 bases each). CDR1 MNHEY and CDR2 SVGAGI come from the germline V gene. The V end lost 6 bases, the J end lost 5 bases, and 16 bases lay between the germline ends. The CDR3 totals 15 residues. The CDR3 DNA follows: TGTGCCAGCAGACGAGCCGGGACCCAAACCGGGGAGCTGTTTTTT. This sequence encodes CASRRAGTQTGELFF.

In this sample, this clonotype turned up a few times. V gene TRBV12-3 or TRBV12-4 combines with J gene TRBJ2-3, with D possibly called TRBD1 or TRBD2 (5 bases each). This CDR3 is 16 amino acids long. V was pared by 3 bases and J by 0 bases, with 13 bases between. CDR3 sequence: CASSFSLAGSTDTQYF. The CDR3 coding sequence is TGTGCCAGCAGTTTTTCGCTAGCAGGGAGCACAGATACGCAGTATTTT.

This clonotype was seen only a few times. The chain employs TRBV12-5 and TRBJ2-7; 8 bases map to TRBD1. This CDR3 has 13 residues. Germline trimming cut 6 bases from V and 2 bases from J; bases unmatched to any gene: 3. Germline CDR1 LGHNT, CDR2 FRNRAP. The CDR3 protein is CASGPTGAYEQYF. The CDR3 DNA is TGTGCTAGTGGCCCGACAGGGGCCTACGAGCAGTACTTC.

This chain connects TRBV2 to TRBJ2-6, with D unclear. V was cut by 7 bases and J by 0 bases, with 7 bases left in between. Germline CDR1 reads SNHLY; CDR2 reads FYNNEI. The CDR3 is 14 amino acids. The CDR3 coding sequence is TGTGCCAGCATCCCGGACTCTGGGGCCAACGTCCTGACTTTC. It specifies CASIPDSGANVLTF.

CDR3 protein: CASTHGGRTGELFF. The CDR3 nucleotides read TGCGCCAGCACCCACGGGGGGCGCACCGGGGAGCTGTTTTTT. The chain recombines TRBV10-2 with TRBJ2-2, with D maybe TRBD2 (7 bases). Germline CDR1 is WSHSY and CDR2 is SAAADI. V lost 7 bases and J 4 bases, leaving 13 bases between the germline ends. CDR3 length: 14 residues.

This clonotype was recorded only once. V gene TRBV27 combines with J gene TRBJ2-4; 8 bases line up with TRBD1. This CDR3 is built from 15 residues. V shed 5 bases, J shed 5 bases, and the junction held 8 bases outside the gene matches. CDR1 is MNHEY and CDR2 is SMNVEV in the germline V gene (reference sequence). CDR3 in DNA: TGTGCCAGCAGTCCAAACAGGGGGAGGCAAAACATTCAGTACTTC. Protein product: CASSPNRGRQNIQYF.

V and J are TRBV7-8 and TRBJ2-4, with 9 bases matching TRBD1. The CDR3 runs to 16 residues. Germline values: CDR1 SGHVS, CDR2 FQNEAQ. The junction had 7 bases not matched to a gene; V was cut back by 4 bases and J by 3 bases. CDR3: CASSSYRTGDKNIQYF. CDR3 nucleotide sequence: TGTGCCAGCAGCTCCTACCGGACAGGGGACAAAAACATTCAGTACTTC.

This chain connects TRBV4-1 to TRBJ2-2; D might be TRBD2 (5 bases). CDR1 is MGHRA, CDR2 YSYEKL, per germline. The CDR3 has 16 residues. V shed 3 bases and J shed 1 base, with 12 bases lying between them. In DNA form, the CDR3 reads TGCGCCAGCAGCCACACGGTCGGGGAGAACACCGGGGAGCTGTTTTTT. Encoded protein: CASSHTVGENTGELFF.

This sequence joins TRBV15 and TRBJ1-5; TRBD1 might be the D (5 bases). The germline V gene encodes CDR1 LNHNV and CDR2 YYDKDF (reference sequence). V was clipped by 0 bases and J by 7 bases, with 19 bases between them. The CDR3 has 17 amino acids. CDR3 loop: CATSRDTGPFRGQPQHF. In nucleotides, the CDR3 is TGTGCCACCAGCAGAGATACGGGACCTTTTCGGGGGCAGCCCCAGCATTTT.

The V call is TRBV2, the J call TRBJ2-1; 11 bases are shared with TRBD1. Germline V gene lookup returns CDR1 SNHLY and CDR2 FYNNEI. After removal of 7 bases from V and 1 base from J, the junction contained 12 bases not matched to a gene. CDR3 length equals 18 residues. This CDR3 reads CASNPGQGEFTSYNEQFF. CDR3 sequence (DNA): TGTGCCAGCAACCCGGGACAGGGGGAGTTCACGTCCTACAATGAGCAGTTCTTC.

The chain is built from TRBV7-2 and TRBJ2-3; D is unresolved. The V and J ends lost 5 bases and 2 bases respectively, with 20 bases between them. The germline V gene encodes CDR1 SGHTA and CDR2 FQGNSA. The CDR3 consists of 17 residues. DNA of the CDR3: TGTGCCAGCAGCCAAGCGTTTGGTGGGGTTTTCACAGATACGCAGTATTTT. It translates to CASSQAFGGVFTDTQYF.

This clonotype occurred a few times. V usage is TRBV20-1 and J usage is TRBJ1-1; 7 bases are a match to TRBD1. V was clipped by 0 bases and J by 4 bases; unmatched bases: 2. The CDR3 is 13 residues long. Germline V CDR1 and CDR2: DFQATT, SNEGSKA (reference sequence). DNA for the CDR3: TGCAGTGCTAGAGATGACAGGGCCACTGAAGCTTTCTTT. Residues: CSARDDRATEAFF.

This clonotype showed up just a few times. The chain is built from TRBV25-1 and TRBJ1-4; unclear D gene. V lost 5 bases, J lost 4 bases, and 14 bases lay in between. Germline V gives CDR1 MGHDK, CDR2 SYGVNS. The CDR3 spans 15 residues. CDR3 in amino acids: CASSPPGSLNEKLFF. The CDR3 region has the DNA TGTGCCAGCAGTCCTCCGGGGAGTCTTAATGAAAAACTGTTTTTT.

The chain carries TRBV7-2 and TRBJ2-1; D is unresolved. CDR1 and CDR2 from the germline V gene are SGHTA and FQGNSA. The ends were cut back, 5 bases at V and 0 bases at J, with 14 bases in the middle. CDR3 length: 16 amino acids. This CDR3 is CASSPYRGSSYNEQFF. As DNA, the CDR3 is TGTGCCAGCAGCCCCTATCGAGGTAGCTCCTACAATGAGCAGTTCTTC.

This CDR3 reads CASASRGRDTDTQYF. CDR3 sequence (DNA): TGCGCCAGCGCGTCTAGGGGGCGGGACACAGATACGCAGTATTTT. The chain links TRBV5-1 to TRBJ2-3, with a tentative D call TRBD1 (7 bases). The germline gives CDR1 SGHRS, CDR2 YFSETQ. Trimming stripped 7 bases from V and 2 bases from J, with 17 bases between. The CDR3 has 15 residues.

Only a few counts were recorded for this clonotype. The genes are TRBV7-2 and TRBJ2-7, with TRBD1 matching 8 bases. The J call is uncertain, as TRBJ2-5 better fits the DNA end. The CDR3 runs 15 residues. Germline assignment: CDR1 SGHTA and CDR2 FQGNSA. The CDR3 DNA reads as TGTGCCAGCAGCTTAGGGACAGGGATTGTGGAGACCCAGTACTTC. Its translation is CASSLGTGIVETQYF.

The gene calls are TRBV6-5 and TRBJ2-3, with 7 bases aligning to TRBD2. The trim removed 8 bases at V and 5 bases at J, leaving 16 bases unmatched. Per the germline V gene, CDR1 is MNHEY and CDR2 is SVGAGI. There are 16 residues in the CDR3. CDR3 sequence: CASELASGKEVDTQYF. The CDR3 region has the DNA TGTGCCAGCGAGTTAGCTAGCGGTAAGGAGGTAGATACGCAGTATTTT.

The V call is TRBV7-8, the J call TRBJ2-4; D may be TRBD1 (6 bases). CDR1 is SGHVS and CDR2 is FQNEAQ in the germline V gene. V gave up 3 bases and J gave up 2 bases, with 8 bases separating them. The length of the CDR3 is 14 residues. The CDR3 spells CASSLQGTKNIQYF. As DNA, the CDR3 is TGTGCCAGCAGCTTGCAGGGGACCAAAAACATTCAGTACTTC.

V gene TRBV27 combines with J gene TRBJ1-5; the D gene is possibly TRBD1 (6 bases). The CDR3 is 16 residues long. The V end lost 6 bases, the J end lost 3 bases, and 18 bases lay between the germline ends. Germline V gives CDR1 MNHEY, CDR2 SMNVEV (reference sequence). The CDR3 loop reads CASSKRRGQSNQPQHF. The CDR3 coding sequence is TGTGCCAGCAGCAAGAGGAGAGGACAGTCCAATCAGCCCCAGCATTTT.

V is TRBV4-1 and J is TRBJ1-2, with TRBD1 matching 7 bases. Germline assignment: CDR1 MGHRA and CDR2 YSYEKL. The CDR3 is 14 residues long. After removal of 4 bases from V and 6 bases from J, the junction contained 8 bases not matched to a gene. The CDR3 region is CASSLTGMLDGYTF. CDR3 nucleotides: TGCGCCAGCAGCCTGACAGGGATGCTCGATGGCTACACCTTC.

The gene calls are TRBV4-3 and TRBJ2-1, with TRBD1 as a possible D gene (6 bases). The germline gives CDR1 LGHNA, CDR2 YSLEER. Trimming removed 0 bases from V and 4 bases from J, with 13 bases in between. CDR3 length: 16 amino acids. The CDR3 sequence: CASSQELGGAYNEQFF. The CDR3 DNA reads TGCGCCAGCAGCCAAGAATTAGGGGGAGCGTACAATGAGCAGTTCTTC.

J is TRBJ2-7 and V is TRBV14; D gene uncertain. Trimming took 0 bases from V and 3 from J, leaving 9 bases between them. CDR1 and CDR2 (germline): SGHDN, FVKESK. This CDR3 region has 14 residues. The CDR3 DNA reads as TGTGCCAGCAGCCAAGATTACAGAAGCTACGAGCAGTACTTC. It translates to CASSQDYRSYEQYF.

This rearrangement joins TRBV24-1 to TRBJ2-5; tentatively, D is TRBD1 (6 bases). The germline CDR1 and CDR2 sequences are KGHDR and SFDVKD. Trimming took 4 bases from V and 4 from J, leaving 12 bases between them. This CDR3 is built from 14 residues. CDR3 sequence reads: CATSENREIETQYF. The CDR3 nucleotides read TGTGCCACCAGTGAGAACAGGGAGATAGAGACCCAGTACTTC.

This chain joins TRBV6-5 and TRBJ2-3; D gene uncertain. The CDR3 is made up of 12 amino acids. Germline V gene sequence: CDR1 MNHEY, CDR2 SVGAGI. V gave up 6 bases and J gave up 6 bases, with 10 bases separating them. The CDR3 DNA reads TGTGCCAGCAGAGACCTGAGCGATACGCAGTATTTT. Its protein is CASRDLSDTQYF.